What follows are 28 T cell receptor beta chains derived from one specimen sequenced in a study of blood T cell repertoires in COVID-19 (dated by TCRdb to 2018 to 2021). Libraries were built with the immunoSEQ multiplex PCR assay. TCRdb re-hosts the immuneACCESS table, in-frame sequences only. Its copies lack some clones; in the studies checked, an unresolved V gene accounts for under half of them, and the cause for the rest is not known. Recorded for this sample are more than 350,000 clones; 85% to 90% of them occurred a single time. Over 0.95% of the sample is in the top ten clones. Sequenced sample: PBMCs or T cells enriched from blood (not recorded which). These receptors were taken from a man aged 18 to 30 who had recovered from COVID-19.

This chain uses TRBV9 with TRBJ1-4, with 9 bases identical to TRBD1. Trimming cost V 1 base and J 5 bases; bases outside gene matches: 3. This CDR3 has 15 residues. From germline, CDR1 is SGDLS and CDR2 YYNGEE. The CDR3 nucleotides are TGTGCCAGCAGCGTAACGGGGACAGGGAATGAAAAACTGTTTTTT. Its protein product is CASSVTGTGNEKLFF.

The chain carries TRBV3-1 (or the pseudogene TRBV3-2) and TRBJ1-2; D is unclear. Trimming pared 0 bases from V and 8 bases from J, leaving 22 bases between. Germline V gene lookup returns CDR1 LGHDT and CDR2 YNNKEL (reference sequence). The CDR3 covers 17 residues. CDR3 coding DNA: TGTGCCAGCAGCCAAGAAATTGTGTCAGGTTCCTACTCGGGCTACACCTTC. The encoded protein is CASSQEIVSGSYSGYTF.

This sequence joins TRBV4-3 and TRBJ1-6; D gene uncertain. Germline assignment: CDR1 LGHNA and CDR2 YSLEER. The CDR3 totals 16 residues. V was trimmed by 2 bases and J by 6 bases, leaving 14 bases between them. This CDR3 reads CASSQTLPWSNSPLHF. The CDR3 bases are TGCGCCAGCAGCCAAACCCTACCTTGGTCTAATTCACCCCTCCACTTT.

The V call is TRBV19, the J call TRBJ2-4; possibly TRBD2 for D (7 bases). The CDR3 extends over 14 amino acids. V lost 6 bases to trimming and J lost 7 bases, with 16 bases between them. The germline V gene has CDR1 LNHDA and CDR2 SQIVND (reference sequence). The CDR3 DNA follows: TGTGCCAGTAGCATGGGGGGGGCCCTGAACATTCAGTACTTC. Protein sequence: CASSMGGALNIQYF.

The gene calls are TRBV15 and TRBJ1-5; D not certain. With 0 bases removed from V and 5 bases from J, the gap between germline ends came to 8 bases. The CDR3 runs to 14 residues. Germline CDR1 reads LNHNV; CDR2 reads YYDKDF (reference sequence). CDR3 DNA: TGTGCCACCAGCAGAGATCTTGTAGATCAGCCCCAGCATTTT. Its protein product is CATSRDLVDQPQHF.

The V and J genes are TRBV3-1 (or the pseudogene TRBV3-2) and TRBJ2-1; no clear D gene. The CDR3 is made up of 17 amino acids. Trimming took off 1 base at V and 2 bases at J, with 15 bases between the two ends. Germline CDR1 reads LGHDT; CDR2 reads YNNKEL (reference sequence). CDR3 amino acids: CASSQAPPRSAYNEQFF. In nucleotides, the CDR3 is TGTGCCAGCAGCCAAGCCCCGCCTAGGTCCGCCTACAATGAGCAGTTCTTC.

The rearrangement links TRBV5-5 to TRBJ1-4; TRBD1 might be the D (5 bases). Trimming stripped 2 bases from V and 4 bases from J, with 9 bases between. Germline values: CDR1 SGHKS, CDR2 YYEKEE (reference sequence). This CDR3 is 14 amino acids long. The CDR3 region is CASSFVRDNEKLFF. DNA for the CDR3: TGTGCCAGCAGCTTTGTCAGGGATAATGAAAAACTGTTTTTT.

The gene calls are TRBV29-1 and TRBJ2-1, with D perhaps matching TRBD2 (5 bases). Germline loops: CDR1 SQVTM, CDR2 ANQGSEA. V lost 6 bases and J lost 2, with 17 bases in between. The CDR3 is 15 amino acids. CDR3 nucleotides: TGCAGCGTCCGAGCGGCTGACTATACCTACAATGAGCAGTTCTTC. It yields the protein CSVRAADYTYNEQFF.

J is TRBJ1-6 and V is TRBV10-3, with D perhaps TRBD1 (5 bases). Trimming took 4 bases from V and 1 from J, leaving 8 bases between them. Germline CDR1 ENHRY, CDR2 SYGVKD. CDR3 length: 15 residues. This chain's CDR3 is CAISGEGSYNSPLHF. The CDR3 coding sequence is TGTGCCATCAGTGGGGAGGGGTCCTATAATTCACCCCTCCACTTT.

DNA for the CDR3: TGTGCCACCAGCAGAGATCCTCGTAATTCACCCCTCCACTTT. Translating it yields CATSRDPRNSPLHF. The V and J genes are TRBV15 and TRBJ1-6; D remains unclear. CDR1 and CDR2 (germline): LNHNV, YYDKDF (reference sequence). V was trimmed by 0 bases and J by 6 bases, leaving 6 bases between them. CDR3 length: 14 amino acids.

The genes are TRBV30 and TRBJ1-2, with 9 bases aligning to TRBD1. The V gene's germline CDR1 is GTSNPN and CDR2 SVGIG (reference sequence). The CDR3 totals 15 residues. V lost 3 bases and J lost 2; bases outside the gene matches: 7. The DNA for the CDR3 is TGTGCCTGGAGAAAGACAGGGGGGGCGAACTATGGCTACACCTTC. Protein product: CAWRKTGGANYGYTF.

The genes are TRBV5-4 and TRBJ2-5, with 11 bases that match TRBD2. Germline V gene data show CDR1 as SGHNT and CDR2 as YYREEE (reference sequence). J gave up 1 base and V 3 bases, and 5 bases lay outside the gene matches. The CDR3 covers 16 residues. For the CDR3, the DNA is TGTGCCAGCAGCTCACGACTAGCGGGGTTCCAAGAGACCCAGTACTTC. It translates to CASSSRLAGFQETQYF.

This rearrangement joins TRBV27 to TRBJ2-7, with 9 bases identical to TRBD2. Trimming at V came to 6 bases and at J to 3 bases, leaving 9 bases not matched to a gene. Germline assignment: CDR1 MNHEY and CDR2 SMNVEV (reference sequence). This CDR3 is built from 15 residues. The CDR3 region is CASSLRASGDYEQYF. CDR3 DNA: TGTGCCAGCAGCCTCCGAGCTAGCGGGGACTACGAGCAGTACTTC.

V gene TRBV24-1 combines with J gene TRBJ2-5, with TRBD1 matching 9 bases. J was trimmed by 5 bases and V by 5 bases; bases with no gene match: 8. Germline CDR1 reads KGHDR; CDR2 reads SFDVKD. This CDR3 is built from 15 residues. The CDR3, as DNA: TGTGCCACCAGTGGGCTGGACAGGGGCGGGGAGACCCAGTACTTC. It codes for CATSGLDRGGETQYF.

This rearrangement joins TRBV19 to TRBJ2-3; D perhaps matches TRBD2 (5 bases). V lost 4 bases and J 5 bases, leaving 13 bases between the germline ends. This CDR3 contains 14 residues. Germline loops: CDR1 LNHDA, CDR2 SQIVND (reference sequence). The CDR3 region is CASSTGLQEDTQYF. CDR3 DNA sequence: TGTGCCAGTAGTACTGGACTTCAAGAAGATACGCAGTATTTT.

In this sample, this clone turned up a few times. The rearrangement links TRBV10-2 to TRBJ1-6; a possible D gene is TRBD1 (5 bases). The germline V gene encodes CDR1 WSHSY and CDR2 SAAADI. The V and J ends lost 0 bases and 7 bases respectively, with 7 bases between them. This CDR3 is built from 14 residues. CDR3 in amino acids: CASSESGLNSPLHF. DNA of the CDR3: TGCGCCAGCAGTGAGTCGGGGCTAAATTCACCCCTCCACTTT.

The V and J genes are TRBV11-2 and TRBJ1-1, with D unresolved. V lost 3 bases, J lost 3 bases, and 14 bases lay in between. Germline assignment: CDR1 SGHAT and CDR2 FQNNGV. This CDR3 contains 15 residues. As DNA, the CDR3 is TGTGCCAGCAGCTTTGAGTATAGGGAGGACACTGAAGCTTTCTTT. Protein sequence: CASSFEYREDTEAFF.

The chain recombines TRBV7-2 with TRBJ2-5; 11 positions agree with TRBD2. Germline loops: CDR1 SGHTA, CDR2 FQGNSA. This CDR3 region has 16 residues. V lost 3 bases to trimming and J lost 6 bases; unmatched junction nucleotides: 9. The CDR3 region is CASSFGLAGPRQTQYF. The CDR3, as DNA: TGTGCCAGCAGCTTCGGACTAGCGGGCCCGAGGCAGACCCAGTACTTC.

This chain links TRBV7-2 with TRBJ2-6; weak D call: TRBD2 (5 bases). Per germline, CDR1 SGHTA and CDR2 FQGNSA. The CDR3 has 16 amino acids. Trimming removed 4 bases from V and 2 bases from J, with 12 bases in between. The CDR3: CASSSRIGAGANVLTF. For the CDR3, the DNA is TGTGCCAGCAGCTCGCGAATCGGGGCTGGGGCCAACGTCCTGACTTTC.

This clone was detected only once. The rearrangement joins TRBV11-2 to TRBJ2-2; a possible D gene is TRBD2 (6 bases). This CDR3 is 16 amino acids long. Germline values: CDR1 SGHAT, CDR2 FQNNGV. The V end lost 5 bases, the J end lost 2 bases, and 15 bases lay between the germline ends. The CDR3 region is CASSTPGTANTGELFF. CDR3 in DNA: TGTGCCAGCAGCACCCCGGGGACTGCCAACACCGGGGAGCTGTTTTTT.

The chain recombines TRBV3-1 (or the pseudogene TRBV3-2) with TRBJ1-5, with D hard to call. Trimming shortened V by 1 base and J by 2 bases, and 9 bases separated the two germline ends. The germline gives CDR1 LGHDT, CDR2 YNNKEL (reference sequence). This CDR3 region has 15 residues. The CDR3 region has the DNA TGTGCCAGCAGCCAAGGCGGCTGGGGCAATCAGCCCCAGCATTTT. Amino acid sequence: CASSQGGWGNQPQHF.

The chain has TRBV6-5 and TRBJ2-5; 7 bases match TRBD1. The CDR3 sequence is 15 residues long. CDR1 MNHEY and CDR2 SVGAGI come from the germline V gene. V gave up 5 bases and J gave up 2 bases; unmatched junction bases: 8. CDR3 coding DNA: TGTGCCAGCAGTACCCGGGACAGAAAGCAAGAGACCCAGTACTTC. Translating gives CASSTRDRKQETQYF.

The chain recombines TRBV7-8 with TRBJ2-2; 11 bases match TRBD2. Germline CDR1 reads SGHVS; CDR2 reads FQNEAQ. The CDR3 length is 16 residues. Germline trimming cut 5 bases from V and 1 base from J; bases unmatched to any gene: 3. CDR3 coding DNA: TGTGCCAGCAGCCCGGGACTAGCGGTGAACACCGGGGAGCTGTTTTTT. Its translation: CASSPGLAVNTGELFF.

V and J are TRBV7-8 and TRBJ1-1, with TRBD1 matching over 8 bases. The V segment lost 6 bases and the J segment 4 bases; nucleotides outside the gene matches: 7. The CDR3 extends over 14 amino acids. The germline V gene has CDR1 SGHVS and CDR2 FQNEAQ. The CDR3 is CASRKEQGGTEAFF. CDR3 nucleotide sequence: TGTGCCAGCAGGAAAGAACAGGGGGGCACTGAAGCTTTCTTT.

The chain is built from TRBV7-2 and TRBJ2-1; a possible D gene is TRBD1 (6 bases). CDR1 SGHTA and CDR2 FQGNSA come from the germline V gene. Trimming removed 5 bases from V and 5 bases from J, with 22 bases in between. The CDR3 contains 17 residues. The CDR3 is CASSPSPPRGTHNEQFF. CDR3 bases: TGTGCCAGCAGCCCTAGCCCCCCCAGGGGAACACACAATGAGCAGTTCTTC.

Only one count was recorded for this clone. V gene TRBV10-1 combines with J gene TRBJ2-3; 9 positions agree with TRBD2. Per the germline V gene, CDR1 is WNHNN and CDR2 is SYGVQD (reference sequence). With V trimmed by 7 bases and J by 3 bases, 2 bases remained unmatched. The length of the CDR3 is 13 residues. CDR3 nucleotide sequence: TGCGCCAGCATGGCGGGGGGGACAGATACGCAGTATTTT. Translating gives CASMAGGTDTQYF.

The V gene is TRBV15, the J gene TRBJ1-1, with 7 bases that match TRBD1. V lost 1 base and J lost 0; bases outside the gene matches: 8. The CDR3 contains 17 residues. Germline-derived CDR1 and CDR2 are LNHNV and YYDKDF (reference sequence). CDR3 sequence: CATSRGGGRRMNTEAFF. Written as DNA, the CDR3 is TGTGCCACCAGCAGAGGAGGGGGCAGAAGGATGAACACTGAAGCTTTCTTT.

The rearrangement uses TRBV4-3 and TRBJ2-3; 14 bases map to TRBD2. Per the germline V gene, CDR1 is LGHNA and CDR2 is YSLEER. The V and J ends lost 5 bases and 1 base, in that order; junction bases with no gene match: 17. The CDR3 is made up of 21 amino acids. The CDR3 nucleotides read TGCGCCAGCAGCTCCCGGCCCGGGACTAGCGGGAGTACAGGACGCACAGATACGCAGTATTTT. This codes for CASSSRPGTSGSTGRTDTQYF.